The subject of this entry is one T cell receptor (beta chain). The germline gives CDR1 SNHLY, CDR2 FYNNEI. The CDR3 extends over 12 amino acids. The germline V and J ends were trimmed by 2 bases and 9 bases, with 11 bases remaining between them. Profiled with immunoSEQ multiplex PCR; TCRdb holds only in-frame clones, not every one. The sample includes 120,000 to 150,000 clones, about 86% of them seen just once. The data derive from a study of T cell responses to AZD1222 COVID-19 vaccine. The starting material was peripheral blood, obtained on day 0 of AZD1222 vaccination. This chain links TRBV2 with TRBJ2-7; D possibly matches TRBD1 or TRBD2 (5 bases each). The clonotype was recovered from an adult in good health. CDR3 in amino acids: CASSEYTGLQYF. The CDR3 nucleotides read TGTGCCAGCAGTGAATATACAGGACTGCAGTACTTC.